This T cell receptor (beta chain) was sequenced during a study of brain metastases from non-small cell lung cancer. Study-level points and caveats: Brain metastases had lower T-cell infiltration than primary tumors. TCR repertoires overlapped largely between brain metastases and matched primaries. In roughly 64% of brain metastases, T-cell clones were expanded compared with matched primary tumors.

TCRdb's copy holds only in-frame clones and misses some; the assay was immunoSEQ multiplex PCR. This sample has about 4,500 clones; around 90% occur once, and the top ten carry approximately 3.3%. This clone occurred once. The antigen is undetermined. Relative to the germline gene, one junction end is altered; a read error may explain this. The source material was primary lung tumor tissue. The receptor was derived from a donor aged 40 or over with non-small cell lung cancer.

The CDR3 is CATSEGGQGTDYGYTF. The CDR3 nucleotides read TGTGCTACCAGTGAAGGGGGTCAGGGGACTGACTATGGCTACACCTTC. The J gene is TRBJ1-2, the V gene TRBV24-1; possible D gene TRBD1, 6 bases. CDR1 KGHDR and CDR2 SFDVKD come from the germline V gene. The CDR3 has 16 amino acids.